The text below deals with one TCR beta chain. The data were produced by immunoSEQ multiplex PCR, yet TCRdb's version contains in-frame clones alone and is incomplete. This sample has about 30,000 clones; roughly 90% occur once, and the top ten carry approximately 6.8%. This record comes from a study of lymphopenia after photon versus proton radiotherapy. The CDR3 sequence is 20 residues long. The germline V gene has CDR1 MDHEN and CDR2 SYDVKM. The V gene end was trimmed by 5 bases and the J gene end by 0 bases; junction bases not matched to a gene: 14. Sequences were derived from peripheral blood, sampled from a patient treated with photon-based radiotherapy. This rearrangement joins TRBV28 to TRBJ1-5; 12 nucleotides line up with TRBD1. This sequence originates from a woman aged 50 to 60 with pancreatic cancer. The CDR3 nucleotides read TGTGCCAGCAGTGCCCTTCGGGACAGGGGGCCCGAGTATAGCAATCAGCCCCAGCATTTT. This encodes CASSALRDRGPEYSNQPQHF.